This T cell receptor beta chain was profiled in a study of shared clonotypes between healthy human individuals. The authors' processing: Sequence data from immunoSEQ were junction-only and lacked quality scores; consequently, filtering differed. Measured with immunoSEQ multiplex PCR; TCRdb has only the in-frame clones, and not every one. D and trimming come from the DNA, and the V and J calls and clone size come from that table. The table shows some 2,000,000 clones, with roughly 94% occurring only once. Germline V CDR1 and CDR2: SNHLY, FYNNEI. V lost 5 bases and J lost 0, with 3 bases in between. This CDR3 spans 12 amino acids. As defined, naive CD8 cells were CD45RO-negative and positively selected for CCR7, with terminally differentiated effector memory CD45RA+ cells excluded.

Sequencing input: naive CD8+ T cells sorted from blood. The J gene is TRBJ2-3, the V gene TRBV2; D call uncertain. This receptor was taken from a man aged 18 to 30 in good health. As DNA, the CDR3 is TGTGCCAGCAGTTCTAGCACAGATACGCAGTATTTT. It is translated as CASSSSTDTQYF. Combining the CDR3 with reference TRBV2 and TRBJ2-3 gives the whole variable domain EPEVTQTPSHQVTQMGQEVILRCVPISNHLYFYWYRQILGQKVEFLVSFYNNEISEKSEIFDDQFSVERPDGSNFTLKIRSTKLEDSAMYFCASSSSTDTQYFGPGTRLTVL.